The clone carrying this TCR beta chain was observed at least ten times. This specimen belongs to a study of T cells in Graves' hyperthyroidism and ophthalmopathy. The CDR3 length is 15 residues. V was clipped by 0 bases and J by 4 bases; unmatched bases: 4. Per the germline V gene, CDR1 is SGHDT and CDR2 is YYEEEE. Amplified TCR beta CDR3 regions came from RNA transcripts. HTBI primers were the set used in a first-round RT-PCR of the TCR CDR3. Each CDR3 protein is one row after TCRdb ran MiXCR on the multiplex PCR reads. Of about 700,000 distinct CDR3 sequences listed, roughly 15% were seen once; the top ten hold roughly a tenth.

The material sequenced was blood. This chain joins TRBV5-6 and TRBJ1-5; the match to TRBD1 covers 7 bases. This TCR was sampled from a woman between 18 and 30 years old with Graves' hyperthyroidism. The CDR3 spells CASSLDRGPNQPQHF. Written as DNA, the CDR3 is TGTGCCAGCAGCTTGGACAGGGGCCCTAATCAGCCCCAGCATTTT.